The subject of this entry is one T cell receptor (beta chain). The CDR3 has 16 amino acids. CDR1 and CDR2 from the germline V gene are LNHDA and SQIVND (reference sequence). Losses at the gene ends were 4 bases for V and 0 bases for J; bases not matched to a gene: 6. Study processing details: Nucleated cell number was recorded as an estimate derived from reference gene primer amplification. Assay used: immunoSEQ multiplex PCR; TCRdb lists only in-frame clones, some missing. V and J calls and clone size come straight from that table; D and trimming were deduced from the DNA. The repertoire holds under 60,000 clones, with just under 80% as singletons. This record comes from a study of blood T cell repertoires in COVID-19. In the study overall: Samples taken during acute and convalescent COVID-19 were collected in the United States, Italy and Spain.

The chain has TRBV19 and TRBJ2-3, with 8 bases fitting TRBD1. The receptor was derived from a human donor in a cohort sampled during active COVID-19. Material: peripheral blood. For the CDR3, the DNA is TGTGCCAGTAGTACCACAGGGGGGATTAGCACAGATACGCAGTATTTT. As protein: CASSTTGGISTDTQYF.